Shown below are 20 T cell receptor beta chains from a single sample sequenced in a study of human T cells and chemical hapten exposure. In TCRdb, the RACE reads were re-called with MiXCR into one record per CDR3 protein. The sample has fewer than 80,000 distinct CDR3 sequences; about 9.3% are singletons. The time point is: patch test 2, 6 weeks after DPC sensitization. Treatment in this sample: therapeutic diphenylcyclopropenone sensitization with weekly scalp DPC. This material consisted of whole blood, taken in connection with sensitization to the hapten diphenylcyclopropenone (DPC). The receptors were sampled from a woman in her fifties or sixties with alopecia areata. Some clones in this sample may be carry-over from other donors' samples.

This clonotype was recorded at least ten times. The chain employs TRBV5-1 and TRBJ2-3; 14 bases match TRBD2. Germline V gene sequence: CDR1 SGHRS, CDR2 YFSETQ. CDR3 length: 20 residues. J was trimmed by 0 bases and V by 4 bases; bases with no gene match: 13. CDR3 sequence: CASSRSLGTSGRLSTDTQYF. The DNA of the CDR3 is TGCGCCAGCAGCAGGTCCCTCGGGACTAGCGGGAGACTAAGCACAGATACGCAGTATTTT.

The gene calls are TRBV18 and TRBJ2-1; 7 nucleotides match TRBD2. This CDR3 is 13 amino acids long. CDR1 is KGHSH and CDR2 is LQKENI in the germline V gene. V gave up 2 bases and J gave up 7 bases; unmatched junction bases: 2. The CDR3 bases are TGTGCCAGCTCACCATGGGGGGGAAATGAGCAGTTCTTC. It specifies CASSPWGGNEQFF.

There are many counts of this clonotype. J is TRBJ1-2 and V is TRBV5-6, with D perhaps matching TRBD1 (6 bases). Deletions cut 3 bases from V and 1 base from J, with 16 bases between. CDR1 SGHDT and CDR2 YYEEEE come from the germline V gene. The CDR3 is 16 amino acids. The CDR3 nucleotides are TGTGCCAGCAGCTCGACCGGACAGCAGAGTAACTATGGCTACACCTTC. It specifies CASSSTGQQSNYGYTF.

This clonotype has more than one count but fewer than ten. This chain links TRBV11-2 with TRBJ1-1; 8 bases agree with TRBD1. The CDR3 extends over 13 amino acids. The germline CDR1 and CDR2 sequences are SGHAT and FQNNGV. Trimming took 1 base from V and 10 from J; bases not matched to a gene: 5. In DNA form, the CDR3 reads TGTGCCAGCAGCTTAGGGACAGGGTTGATAGCTTTCTTT. Its translation is CASSLGTGLIAFF.

V is TRBV9 and J is TRBJ2-7; TRBD2 aligns across 7 bases. Germline CDR1 reads SGDLS; CDR2 reads YYNGEE. After removal of 9 bases from V and 1 base from J, the junction contained 7 bases not matched to a gene. The CDR3 totals 13 residues. The CDR3 sequence is CATGREPSYEQYF. CDR3 coding DNA: TGTGCCACAGGGCGGGAGCCTTCCTACGAGCAGTACTTC.

As regards this clonotype: One base away lies a much larger clone, so this may be a sequencing read error. The CDR3 loop is CTSTSKTTDGYTF. Written as DNA, the CDR3 is TGTACCAGCACAAGCAAGACTACCGATGGCTACACCTTC. The rearrangement joins TRBV11-2 to TRBJ1-2, with unresolved D. CDR1 and CDR2 (germline): SGHAT, FQNNGV. This CDR3 comprises 13 residues.

This clonotype is classed as medium-sized (0.01 to 0.1%). The chain is built from TRBV29-1 and TRBJ1-1; D is unresolved. CDR3 size: 13 residues. V lost 4 bases to trimming and J lost 4 bases, with 13 bases between them. Per the germline V gene, CDR1 is SQVTM and CDR2 is ANQGSEA. The CDR3 sequence is CSVVSREGTEAFF. The CDR3 DNA reads TGCAGCGTTGTCAGTCGGGAGGGCACTGAAGCTTTCTTT.

This clonotype was detected ten times or more. This chain connects TRBV7-8 to TRBJ2-7; possible D gene TRBD2, 6 bases. V lost 1 base, J lost 4 bases, and 14 bases lay in between. The CDR3 is made up of 15 amino acids. Germline V gene sequence: CDR1 SGHVS, CDR2 FQNEAQ. CDR3 DNA sequence: TGTGCCAGCAGCTTAGAGGTGGGAGGAGAGTACGAGCAGTACTTC. Translating it yields CASSLEVGGEYEQYF.

V usage is TRBV2 and J usage is TRBJ2-1; tentatively, D is TRBD2 (6 bases). CDR1 is SNHLY, CDR2 FYNNEI, per germline. With 6 bases removed from V and 8 bases from J, the gap between germline ends came to 11 bases. CDR3 size: 12 residues. CDR3 in DNA: TGTGCCAGCAGCTGGGACTCCCATGAGCAGTTCTTC. This codes for CASSWDSHEQFF.

This clonotype was seen only a few times. The chain employs TRBV4-2 and TRBJ2-7, with D tentatively TRBD1 or TRBD2 (5 bases each). The V and J ends lost 1 base and 5 bases respectively, with 18 bases between them. Germline V gene lookup returns CDR1 LGHNA and CDR2 YNFKEQ. CDR3 length: 16 residues. The CDR3: CASSQGGELREDEQYF. The CDR3 nucleotides are TGTGCCAGCAGCCAAGGAGGGGAACTTAGAGAGGACGAGCAGTACTTC.

The chain uses TRBV9 and TRBJ2-2; tentative D call: TRBD1 (6 bases). V lost 4 bases and J lost 2, with 15 bases in between. Germline V gives CDR1 SGDLS, CDR2 YYNGEE. The CDR3 runs 16 residues. The CDR3 DNA reads TGTGCCAGCAGCCTGGGGGCGGAACTAAACACCGGGGAGCTGTTTTTT. This sequence encodes CASSLGAELNTGELFF.

Comments on this clonotype: This may arise from a read error, as a much more abundant clone is one base away. This chain uses TRBV6-2 or TRBV6-3 with TRBJ2-3; tentatively, D is TRBD1 (5 bases). V lost 6 bases and J 3 bases, leaving 19 bases between the germline ends. CDR1 MNHEY and CDR2 SVGEGT come from the germline V gene. CDR3 length: 16 amino acids. The CDR3 is CASREQGRVGTDTQYF. CDR3 in DNA: TGTGCCAGCAGAGAGCAGGGAAGGGTTGGTACAGATACGCAGTATTTT.

This chain's CDR3 is CASSPPGAAKNIQYF. The CDR3 nucleotides are TGTGCCAGCTCACCACCGGGGGCCGCCAAAAACATTCAGTACTTC. The chain employs TRBV18 and TRBJ2-4; D is perhaps TRBD1 (6 bases). CDR3 length: 15 amino acids. CDR1 is KGHSH, CDR2 LQKENI, per germline. With 0 bases removed from V and 1 base from J, the gap between germline ends came to 7 bases. The whole variable domain, remainder taken from reference TRBV18 and TRBJ2-4, is NAGVMQNPRHLVRRRGQEARLRCSPMKGHSHVYWYRQLPEEGLKFMVYLQKENIIDESGMPKERFSAEFPKEGPSILRIQQVVRGDSAAYFCASSPPGAAKNIQYFGAGTRLSVL.

The chain employs TRBV11-2 and TRBJ2-5; D is uncertain. The V end lost 3 bases, the J end lost 3 bases, and 5 bases lay between the germline ends. CDR1 is SGHAT and CDR2 is FQNNGV in the germline V gene. The CDR3 has 12 residues. CDR3 in DNA: TGTGCCAGCAGCTTTACGAAAGAGACCCAGTACTTC. Its protein product is CASSFTKETQYF.

This chain joins TRBV6-5 and TRBJ2-4; D not certain. Germline V gives CDR1 MNHEY, CDR2 SVGAGI. The CDR3 contains 13 residues. The V end lost 5 bases, the J end lost 8 bases, and 13 bases lay between the germline ends. DNA for the CDR3: TGTGCCAGCAGTCCTCCAGGTTGGCACATTCAGTACTTC. This codes for CASSPPGWHIQYF.

Comment on this clonotype: A single base separates this from a much larger clone, so it may be a read error. DNA of the CDR3: TGTGCCAGCAGCTTGGGACAGTACTACGGGCAGTACTTC. This codes for CASSLGQYYGQYF. V is TRBV7-6 and J is TRBJ2-7; TRBD1 matches at 7 bases. The germline V gene encodes CDR1 SGHVS and CDR2 FNYEAQ. CDR3 length: 13 residues. Combining the CDR3 with reference TRBV7-6 and TRBJ2-7 gives the whole variable domain GAGVSQSPRYKVTKRGQDVALRCDPISGHVSLYWYRQALGQGPEFLTYFNYEAQQDKSGLPNDRFSAERPEGSISTLTIQRTEQRDSAMYRCASSLGQYYGQYFGPGTRLTVT.

The chain joins TRBV7-2 to TRBJ2-3; D remains ambiguous. The germline V and J ends were trimmed by 2 bases and 8 bases, with 11 bases remaining between them. Germline CDR1 reads SGHTA; CDR2 reads FQGNSA. The CDR3 length is 13 residues. CDR3 sequence reads: CASSLTRPGTQYF. DNA for the CDR3: TGTGCCAGCAGCTTAACCCGGCCGGGTACGCAGTATTTT.

This clonotype was detected only a few times. The chain employs TRBV19 and TRBJ1-5, with TRBD1 matching 9 bases. Looked up from germline, CDR1 is LNHDA and CDR2 is SQIVND (reference sequence). There are 16 residues in the CDR3. The V gene end was trimmed by 3 bases and the J gene end by 4 bases; junction bases not matched to a gene: 7. The CDR3 coding sequence is TGTGCCAGTAGTATGATACAGGGGGCGTATAATCAGCCCCAGCATTTT. This codes for CASSMIQGAYNQPQHF.

The J gene is TRBJ1-5, the V gene TRBV20-1; 9 bases align to TRBD1. The CDR3 covers 15 residues. The V segment lost 5 bases and the J segment 4 bases; nucleotides outside the gene matches: 9. Germline CDR1 reads DFQATT; CDR2 reads SNEGSKA (reference sequence). CDR3: CSAEPGQGENQPQHF. The CDR3 DNA reads as TGCAGTGCTGAACCGGGACAGGGAGAAAATCAGCCCCAGCATTTT.

The rearrangement uses TRBV20-1 and TRBJ1-5, with D uncertain. The CDR3 runs to 14 residues. Trimming removed 3 bases at V and 4 bases at J, with 13 bases between. CDR1 is DFQATT and CDR2 is SNEGSKA in the germline V gene (reference sequence). The CDR3 region has the DNA TGCAGTGCTAGGTCGGCCAGAGTAAATCAGCCCCAGCATTTT. Residues: CSARSARVNQPQHF.